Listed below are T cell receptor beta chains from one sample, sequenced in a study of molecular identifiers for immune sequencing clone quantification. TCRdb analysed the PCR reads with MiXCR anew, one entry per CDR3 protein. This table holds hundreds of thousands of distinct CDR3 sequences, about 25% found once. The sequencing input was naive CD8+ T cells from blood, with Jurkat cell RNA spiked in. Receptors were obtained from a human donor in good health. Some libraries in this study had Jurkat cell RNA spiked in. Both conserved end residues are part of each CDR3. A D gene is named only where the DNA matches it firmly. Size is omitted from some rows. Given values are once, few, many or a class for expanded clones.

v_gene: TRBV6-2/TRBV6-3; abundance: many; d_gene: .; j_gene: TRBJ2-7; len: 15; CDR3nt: TGTGCCAGCAGTTACTCGGTCGGCCCCACCTACGAGCAGTACTTC; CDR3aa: CASSYSVGPTYEQYF
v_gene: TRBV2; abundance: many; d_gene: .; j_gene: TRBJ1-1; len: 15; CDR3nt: TGTGCCAGCAGTGAGCCGGTGTCCGAAGGGCCTGAAGCTTTCTTT; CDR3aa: CASSEPVSEGPEAFF
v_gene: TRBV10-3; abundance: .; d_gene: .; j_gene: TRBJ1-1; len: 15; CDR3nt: TGTGCCATCAGTGAGAACGGCAGCCTGGACACTGAAGCTTTCTTT; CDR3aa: CAISENGSLDTEAFF
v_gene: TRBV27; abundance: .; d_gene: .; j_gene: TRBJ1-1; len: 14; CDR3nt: TGTGCCGGCAGCCTTTATAACCGGAACACTGAAGCTTTCTTT; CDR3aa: CAGSLYNRNTEAFF
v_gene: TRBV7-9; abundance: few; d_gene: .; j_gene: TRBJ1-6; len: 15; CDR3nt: TGTGCCAGCAGCGGTACAGGGACCTATAATTCACCCCTCCACTTT; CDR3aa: CASSGTGTYNSPLHF
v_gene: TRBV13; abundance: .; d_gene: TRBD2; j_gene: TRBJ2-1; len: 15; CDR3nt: TGTGCCAGCAGCTCTAGACTAGCGGGGAATAATGAGCAGTTCTTC; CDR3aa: CASSSRLAGNNEQFF
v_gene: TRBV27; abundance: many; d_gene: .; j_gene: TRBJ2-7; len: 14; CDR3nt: TGTGCCAGCAGTTTAGACGGCAAGTACTACGAGCAGTACTTC; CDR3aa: CASSLDGKYYEQYF
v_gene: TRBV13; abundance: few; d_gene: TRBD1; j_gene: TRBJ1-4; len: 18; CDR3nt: TGTGCCAGCAGCCCATATATTCGGACAGGGTCAGCTAATGAAAAACTGTTTTTT; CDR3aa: CASSPYIRTGSANEKLFF
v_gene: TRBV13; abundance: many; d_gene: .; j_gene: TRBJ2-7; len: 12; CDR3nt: TGTGCCAGCAGCTTACGTGGGGTCGAGCAGTACTTC; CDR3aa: CASSLRGVEQYF
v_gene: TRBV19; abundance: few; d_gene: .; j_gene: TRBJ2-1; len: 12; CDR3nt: TGTGCCAGTATAAGCCCGTTGGATGAGCAGTTCTTC; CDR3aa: CASISPLDEQFF
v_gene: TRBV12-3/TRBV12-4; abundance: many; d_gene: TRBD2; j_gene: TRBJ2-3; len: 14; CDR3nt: TGTGCCAGCACCGAGGGTACTAGCGTGAGTACGCAGTATTTT; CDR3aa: CASTEGTSVSTQYF
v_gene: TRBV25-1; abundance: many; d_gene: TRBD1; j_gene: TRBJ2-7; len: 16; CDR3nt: TGTGCCAGCAGTCCATTACAGGGACAGGAACACTACGAGCAGTACTTC; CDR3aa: CASSPLQGQEHYEQYF